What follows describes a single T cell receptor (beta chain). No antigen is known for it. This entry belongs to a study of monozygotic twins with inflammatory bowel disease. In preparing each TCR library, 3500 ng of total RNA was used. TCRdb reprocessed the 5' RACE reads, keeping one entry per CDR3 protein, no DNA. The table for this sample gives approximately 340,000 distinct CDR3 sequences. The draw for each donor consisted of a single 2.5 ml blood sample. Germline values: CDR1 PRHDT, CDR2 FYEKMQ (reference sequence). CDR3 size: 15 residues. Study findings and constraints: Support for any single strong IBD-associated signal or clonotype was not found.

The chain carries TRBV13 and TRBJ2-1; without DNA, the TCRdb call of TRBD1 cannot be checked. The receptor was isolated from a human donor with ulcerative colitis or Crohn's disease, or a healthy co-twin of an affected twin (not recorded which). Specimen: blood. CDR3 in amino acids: CASSLDRAGGFEQFF.